This T cell receptor beta chain was identified during a study of PD-L1 blockade in urothelial cancer. On the study more broadly: Prior regimens of chemotherapy numbered 0 to 3 per patient. Blood underwent analysis 3 weeks (second dose) and 6 weeks after treatment began. Study-level findings and limits: Clones that were tumor-associated expanded more in the blood of durable-benefit patients at 3 weeks.

V lost 7 bases, J lost 10 bases, and 12 bases stayed unmatched. CDR3 size: 16 residues. The germline gives CDR1 MGHDK, CDR2 SYGVNS. Note on this clone: Its target is unknown.

All patients handed over anywhere from 1 to 8 samples, pretreatment and on-treatment. The repertoire was sequenced with immunoSEQ multiplex PCR; TCRdb's copy has only in-frame clones and lacks some. Found here are approximately 80,000 clones, roughly 82% of them singletons; the top ten hold roughly 9.5%. Sequenced here: PBMCs, sampled around atezolizumab (anti-PD-L1) treatment. The V and J genes are TRBV25-1 and TRBJ2-1, with 14 bases aligning to TRBD2. The TCR was taken from a man in his 70s with urothelial cancer. For the CDR3, the DNA is TGTGCCAGCACGGCCGTAGGACTAGCGGGAGGTCAGGAGCAGTTCTTC. It yields the protein CASTAVGLAGGQEQFF.